This note documents a single T cell receptor (beta chain) sequence. Profiled with immunoSEQ multiplex PCR; TCRdb holds only in-frame clones, not every one. The table includes tens of thousands of clones, 88% detected once. There are 13 residues in the CDR3. The ends were cut back, 5 bases at V and 5 bases at J, with 13 bases in the middle. Germline assignment: CDR1 SGHVS and CDR2 FNYEAQ. This sample is part of a study of OX40 agonist ivuxolimab in advanced cancers. The input for sequencing was CD4+ or CD8+ T cells sorted from blood, taken in a trial of the OX40 agonist ivuxolimab. The chain recombines TRBV7-6 with TRBJ2-7; maybe TRBD1 (6 bases). The origin of this receptor is an adult with an advanced solid tumor such as melanoma, head and neck, liver or kidney cancer. CDR3 amino acids: CASSLNTGNEQYF. The DNA for the CDR3 is TGTGCCAGCAGCCTCAACACAGGGAACGAGCAGTACTTC.